These T cell receptor beta chains were read from a single sample in a study of TIL therapy for anti-PD-1-resistant metastatic lung cancer. Assay: immunoSEQ multiplex PCR; the TCRdb copy retains only in-frame clones and omits some. The table shows about 6,400 clones, with approximately 63% occurring only once. Sequenced material: tumor tissue, taken at baseline. The receptors here all came from a person aged 25-85 years with non-small cell lung cancer. Both conserved end residues are part of each CDR3. D genes are given only for firm matches. The listing skips clone size in some rows; elsewhere it reads once, few, many or a size class.

clone size: NA
V gene: TRBV3-1/TRBV3-2
J gene: TRBJ1-5
D gene: NA
CDR3 DNA: TGTGCCAGCAGCCGGGGGGGCCCTTATAGCAATCAGCCCCAGCATTTT
CDR3 protein: CASSRGGPYSNQPQHF

clone size: few
V gene: TRBV5-1
J gene: TRBJ1-5
D gene: NA
CDR3 DNA: TGCGCCAGCAGCTTGGGCAGTTCCTCTCCCAATCAGCCCCAGCATTTT
CDR3 protein: CASSLGSSSPNQPQHF

clone size: NA
V gene: TRBV6-6
J gene: TRBJ1-5
D gene: NA
CDR3 DNA: TGTGCCAGCAGTTTTCAGGGGTCGAGCAATCAGCCCCAGCATTTT
CDR3 protein: CASSFQGSSNQPQHF

clone size: NA
V gene: TRBV7-2
J gene: TRBJ2-7
D gene: NA
CDR3 DNA: TGTGCCAGCAGCTTAGCGGTAGTTTCTCTCTCCGAGCAGTACTTC
CDR3 protein: CASSLAVVSLSEQYF

clone size: NA
V gene: TRBV3-1/TRBV3-2
J gene: TRBJ1-6
D gene: NA
CDR3 DNA: TGTGCCAGCAGCCAAGATTCCCAGGGCAATTCACCCCTCCACTTT
CDR3 protein: CASSQDSQGNSPLHF

clone size: NA
V gene: TRBV4-3
J gene: TRBJ1-6
D gene: NA
CDR3 DNA: TGCGCCAGCAGCCAAGAGGCAGGAAATTCACCCCTCCACTTT
CDR3 protein: CASSQEAGNSPLHF

clone size: NA
V gene: TRBV19
J gene: TRBJ2-1
D gene: TRBD1
CDR3 DNA: TGTGCCACCCGCCCCGGACAGGGGGCTGTGAATGAGCAGTTCTTC
CDR3 protein: CATRPGQGAVNEQFF

clone size: NA
V gene: TRBV4-3
J gene: TRBJ1-6
D gene: NA
CDR3 DNA: TGCGCCAGCAGCCAAGACACAGGCAGCTCCTATAATTCACCCCTCCACTTT
CDR3 protein: CASSQDTGSSYNSPLHF

clone size: few
V gene: TRBV11-2
J gene: TRBJ2-1
D gene: NA
CDR3 DNA: TGTGCCAGCGAGGGGAGTTACAATGAGCAGTTCTTC
CDR3 protein: CASEGSYNEQFF

clone size: NA
V gene: TRBV7-9
J gene: TRBJ1-1
D gene: NA
CDR3 DNA: TGTGCCAGCAGCCCTAGTTACACTGAAGCTTTCTTT
CDR3 protein: CASSPSYTEAFF

clone size: NA
V gene: TRBV3-1/TRBV3-2
J gene: TRBJ1-3
D gene: NA
CDR3 DNA: TGTGCCAGCAGCCAATCAGGGTTGTCTGGAAACACCATATATTTT
CDR3 protein: CASSQSGLSGNTIYF

clone size: NA
V gene: TRBV2
J gene: TRBJ2-7
D gene: TRBD1
CDR3 DNA: TGTGCCAGCAGTGAGGGACAGGGCTCCTACGAGCAGTACTTC
CDR3 protein: CASSEGQGSYEQYF

clone size: NA
V gene: TRBV11-2
J gene: TRBJ1-6
D gene: NA
CDR3 DNA: TGTGCCAGCAGCTTAGGCATAAACCTCAGGGCTGGGGGTTCACCCCTCCACTTT
CDR3 protein: CASSLGINLRAGGSPLHF